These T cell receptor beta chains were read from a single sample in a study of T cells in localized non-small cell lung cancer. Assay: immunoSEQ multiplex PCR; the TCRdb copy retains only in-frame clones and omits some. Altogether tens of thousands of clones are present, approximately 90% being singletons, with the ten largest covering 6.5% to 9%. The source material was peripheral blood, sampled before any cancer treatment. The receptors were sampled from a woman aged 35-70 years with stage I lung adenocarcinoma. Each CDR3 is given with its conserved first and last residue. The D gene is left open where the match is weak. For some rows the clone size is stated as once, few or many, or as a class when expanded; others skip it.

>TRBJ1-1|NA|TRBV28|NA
CGTRESATEAFF
TGTGGGACGAGAGAATCGGCCACTGAAGCTTTCTTT
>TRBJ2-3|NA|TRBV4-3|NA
CASSYRTGFSTDTQYF
TGCGCCAGCAGCTACAGGACGGGGTTTTCCACAGATACGCAGTATTTT
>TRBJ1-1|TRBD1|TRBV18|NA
CASSPWTGRDAEAFF
TGTGCCAGCTCACCCTGGACAGGAAGGGACGCTGAAGCTTTCTTT
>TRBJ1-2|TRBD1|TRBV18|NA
CASSPPASGGPYYGYTF
TGTGCCAGCTCACCACCAGCGTCAGGGGGGCCTTACTATGGCTACACCTTC
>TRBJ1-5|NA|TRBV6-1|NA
CASSEISGQFNQPQHF
TGTGCCAGCAGTGAAATCTCAGGACAGTTCAATCAGCCCCAGCATTTT
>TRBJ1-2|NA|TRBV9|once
CASSVAGNYGYTF
TGTGCCAGCAGCGTAGCTGGTAACTATGGCTACACCTTC
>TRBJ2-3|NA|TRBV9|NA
CASSPTSWTDTQYF
TGTGCCAGCAGCCCTACGTCTTGGACAGATACGCAGTATTTT
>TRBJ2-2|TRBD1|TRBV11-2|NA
CASSLRGRRTGELFF
TGTGCCAGCAGCTTGAGGGGGCGCAGGACCGGGGAGCTGTTTTTT
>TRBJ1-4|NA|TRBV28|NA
CASSPGTANEKLFF
TGTGCCAGCAGCCCCGGGACGGCTAATGAAAAACTGTTTTTT
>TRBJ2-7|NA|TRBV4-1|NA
CASSQVDPPEQYF
TGCGCCAGCAGCCAAGTAGATCCCCCCGAGCAGTACTTC
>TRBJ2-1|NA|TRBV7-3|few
CASSLDQRTMSSYNEQFF
TGTGCCAGCAGCTTAGATCAGAGGACTATGAGCTCCTACAATGAGCAGTTCTTC
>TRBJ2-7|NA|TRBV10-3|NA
CAISPALGSSYEQYF
TGTGCCATCAGTCCTGCCCTCGGGTCTTCCTACGAGCAGTACTTC
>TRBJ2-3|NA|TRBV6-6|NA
CASSPSQGADTQYF
TGTGCCAGCAGCCCATCACAGGGAGCAGATACGCAGTATTTT
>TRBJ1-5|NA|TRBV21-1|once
CASSLGYRGRQPQHF
TGTGCCAGCAGCCTGGGGTACAGGGGAAGGCAGCCCCAGCATTTT
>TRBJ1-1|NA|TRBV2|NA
CASRVSTEAFF
TGTGCCAGCAGGGTGTCCACTGAAGCTTTCTTT
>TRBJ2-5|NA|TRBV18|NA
CASSPQGETQYF
TGTGCCAGCTCACCACAGGGAGAGACCCAGTACTTC
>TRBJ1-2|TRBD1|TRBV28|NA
CASSIGQGTYGYTF
TGTGCCAGCAGTATCGGACAGGGCACCTATGGCTACACCTTC
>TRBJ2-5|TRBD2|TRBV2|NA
CASRTPAGGRETQYF
TGTGCCAGCAGGACCCCAGCGGGGGGGCGAGAGACCCAGTACTTC
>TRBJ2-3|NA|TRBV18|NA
CASSPLGQLSADTQYF
TGTGCCAGCTCACCGCTAGGACAGCTTTCCGCAGATACGCAGTATTTT
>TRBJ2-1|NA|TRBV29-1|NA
CSGGQSLYNEQFF
TGCAGCGGTGGACAGAGCTTATACAATGAGCAGTTCTTC
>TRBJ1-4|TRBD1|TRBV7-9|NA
CASSHGTGRGEKLFF
TGTGCCAGCAGCCACGGGACAGGGCGAGGAGAAAAACTGTTTTTT
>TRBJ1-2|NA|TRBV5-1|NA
CASTDPSRVDGYTF
TGCGCCAGCACCGACCCGAGCAGGGTCGATGGCTACACCTTC
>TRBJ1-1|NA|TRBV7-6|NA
CASSLLGVNTEAFF
TGTGCCAGCAGCTTATTAGGCGTGAACACTGAAGCTTTCTTT
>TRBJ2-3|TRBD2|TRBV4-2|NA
CASSPGTSEDTQYF
TGTGCCAGCAGCCCCGGGACTAGCGAAGATACGCAGTATTTT
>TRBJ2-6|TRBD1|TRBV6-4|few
CASSVGQAGANVLTF
TGTGCCAGCAGTGTCGGACAGGCGGGGGCCAACGTCCTGACTTTC
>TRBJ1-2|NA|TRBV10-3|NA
CAISEPSITGNGYTF
TGTGCCATCAGTGAGCCCTCAATCACAGGGAATGGCTACACCTTC
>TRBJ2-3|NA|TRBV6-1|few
CASHLYTDTQYF
TGTGCCAGCCACCTCTACACAGATACGCAGTATTTT